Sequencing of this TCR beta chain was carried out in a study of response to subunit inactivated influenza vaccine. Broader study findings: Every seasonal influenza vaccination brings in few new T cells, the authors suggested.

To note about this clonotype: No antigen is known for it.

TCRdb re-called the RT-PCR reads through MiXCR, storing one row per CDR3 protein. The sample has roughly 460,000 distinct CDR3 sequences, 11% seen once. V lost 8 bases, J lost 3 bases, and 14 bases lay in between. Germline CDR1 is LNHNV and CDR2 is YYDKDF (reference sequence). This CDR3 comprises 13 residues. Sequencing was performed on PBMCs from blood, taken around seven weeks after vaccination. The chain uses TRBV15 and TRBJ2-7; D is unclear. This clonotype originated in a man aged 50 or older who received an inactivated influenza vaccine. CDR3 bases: TGTGCCACCTCGAAGGGTGATAGCTACGAGCAGTACTTC. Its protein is CATSKGDSYEQYF.